This T cell receptor (beta chain) originates from a study of cytomegalovirus exposure and HLA in healthy donors. Method: immunoSEQ multiplex PCR; TCRdb's copy keeps in-frame clones and lacks some. The sample contains 250,000 to 350,000 clones, 75% to 90% of which appear only once. A note on this clone: The antigen remains undetermined.

Study results and caveats: Overall, around 150 TCR beta chains were annotated as cytomegalovirus-associated. Diagnosis of cytomegalovirus status made by the classifier reportedly showed high specificity and sensitivity.

V was shortened by 6 bases and J by 0 bases, with 9 bases between the two germline ends. Germline V CDR1 and CDR2: LNHDA, SQIVND (reference sequence). The CDR3 has 14 amino acids. Sample: PBMCs. This clonotype was sampled from a woman between 25 and 40 years old in good health and CMV-seropositive. This chain connects TRBV19 to TRBJ2-1, with D perhaps TRBD2 (5 bases). For the CDR3, the DNA is TGTGCCAGTAGCGAGGGAACCTCCTACAATGAGCAGTTCTTC. Translation: CASSEGTSYNEQFF. The variable domain in full, with the rest retrieved from reference TRBV19 and TRBJ2-1, is DGGITQSPKYLFRKEGQNVTLSCEQNLNHDAMYWYRQDPGQGLRLIYYSQIVNDFQKGDIAEGYSVSREKKESFPLTVTSAQKNPTAFYLCASSEGTSYNEQFFGPGTRLTVL.